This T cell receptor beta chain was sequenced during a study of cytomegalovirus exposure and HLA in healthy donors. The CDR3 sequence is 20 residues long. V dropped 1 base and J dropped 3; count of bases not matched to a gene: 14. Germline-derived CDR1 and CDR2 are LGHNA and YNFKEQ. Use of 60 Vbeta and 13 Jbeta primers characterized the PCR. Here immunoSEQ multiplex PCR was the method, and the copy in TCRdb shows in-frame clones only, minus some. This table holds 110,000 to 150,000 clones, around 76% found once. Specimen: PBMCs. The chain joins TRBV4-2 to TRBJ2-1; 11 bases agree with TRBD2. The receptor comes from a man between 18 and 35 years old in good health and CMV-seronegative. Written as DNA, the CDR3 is TGTGCCAGCAGCCAAGCCGGAACTAGCGGGAGTTTCCCCCGCTACAATGAGCAGTTCTTC. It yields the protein CASSQAGTSGSFPRYNEQFF.